The 18 T cell receptor beta chains listed next were all sequenced from one sample in a study of blood T cell repertoires in COVID-19. Repertoires were generated with immunoSEQ multiplex PCR, while TCRdb's copy carries only in-frame clones and drops some. The data hold around 250,000 clones, with just over 85% observed a single time. Input material: PBMCs or T cells enriched from blood (not recorded which). These receptors were taken from a man aged 18-30 years who had recovered from COVID-19.

V gene TRBV28 combines with J gene TRBJ2-3; 7 nucleotides agree with TRBD2. The junction had 20 bases not matched to a gene; V was cut back by 5 bases and J by 0 bases. CDR3 length: 20 amino acids. Germline CDR1 is MDHEN and CDR2 is SYDVKM. Here the CDR3 reads CASSTTVRWLAATSTDTQYF. Written as DNA, the CDR3 is TGTGCCAGCAGTACGACCGTCCGTTGGCTAGCGGCGACTAGCACAGATACGCAGTATTTT.

J is TRBJ2-2 and V is TRBV4-1; 8 bases match TRBD1. The CDR3 extends over 16 amino acids. The V gene's germline CDR1 is MGHRA and CDR2 YSYEKL. With V trimmed by 1 base and J by 5 bases, 6 bases remained unmatched. The DNA of the CDR3 is TGCGCCAGCAGCCAAGTAGGACAGGGAAAAACCGGGGAGCTGTTTTTT. This sequence encodes CASSQVGQGKTGELFF.

The chain is built from TRBV5-1 and TRBJ2-2; D not resolved. This CDR3 spans 14 amino acids. Per germline, CDR1 SGHRS and CDR2 YFSETQ. Trimming took off 5 bases at V and 6 bases at J, with 14 bases between the two ends. The CDR3 is CASRPAAFAGELFF. The CDR3 DNA sequence: TGCGCCAGCAGGCCCGCGGCGTTCGCCGGGGAGCTGTTTTTT.

The chain links TRBV30 to TRBJ1-4; D may be TRBD1 (5 bases). The V gene's germline CDR1 is GTSNPN and CDR2 SVGIG (reference sequence). V lost 7 bases, J lost 3 bases, and 12 bases lay in between. The CDR3 contains 13 residues. CDR3 DNA sequence: TGTGCCTTCCAGGGTCTGGCTAATGAAAAACTGTTTTTT. Translated: CAFQGLANEKLFF.

The chain links TRBV6-5 to TRBJ2-7, with TRBD2 matching 14 bases. The CDR3 has 15 residues. J gave up 5 bases and V 6 bases, and 6 bases lay outside the gene matches. Germline V lookup: CDR1 MNHEY, CDR2 SVGAGI. The DNA of the CDR3 is TGTGCCAGCAGGAGACTAGCGGGGGGGAATGACGAGCAGTACTTC. Its protein product is CASRRLAGGNDEQYF.

This clone was seen a handful of times. The chain carries TRBV6-5 and TRBJ2-3, with D uncertain. This CDR3 comprises 12 residues. V dropped 5 bases and J dropped 6 bases, with 9 bases sitting between them. Germline V CDR1 and CDR2: MNHEY, SVGAGI. The CDR3 loop is CASSPGGDTQYF. The DNA for the CDR3 is TGTGCCAGCAGTCCAGGTGGGGATACGCAGTATTTT.

The rearrangement links TRBV10-1 to TRBJ1-6; TRBD1 is a possible D gene (6 bases). V was trimmed by 4 bases and J by 7 bases, leaving 8 bases between them. The CDR3 has 13 residues. The germline V gene encodes CDR1 WNHNN and CDR2 SYGVQD (reference sequence). CDR3 bases: TGCGCCAGCAGTGCCGGGACAAATTCACCCCTCCACTTT. Protein sequence: CASSAGTNSPLHF.

The chain has TRBV7-8 and TRBJ2-1, with TRBD1 as a possible D gene (6 bases). V lost 1 base to trimming and J lost 9 bases, with 10 bases between them. The CDR3 length is 13 residues. The germline gives CDR1 SGHVS, CDR2 FQNEAQ. The CDR3 DNA sequence: TGTGCCAGCAGCTTAGGGACAGCAAGTGAGCAGTTCTTC. Translating it yields CASSLGTASEQFF.

The chain couples TRBV7-9 to TRBJ2-5, with unresolved D. Per germline, CDR1 SEHNR and CDR2 FQNEAQ (reference sequence). The V gene lost 3 bases and the J gene lost 2 bases, with 7 bases spanning the gap. This CDR3 has 13 amino acids. The CDR3 DNA is TGTGCCAGCAGCTTGTCAGTTCAAGAGACCCAGTACTTC. Protein product: CASSLSVQETQYF. Using reference TRBV7-9 and TRBJ2-5 for the parts outside the CDR3, the full variable domain is DTGVSQNPRHKITKRGQNVTFRCDPISEHNRLYWYRQTLGQGPEFLTYFQNEAQLEKSRLLSDRFSAERPKGSFSTLEIQRTEQGDSAMYLCASSLSVQETQYFGPGTRLLVL.

J is TRBJ2-7 and V is TRBV5-1, with D tentatively TRBD2 (6 bases). In germline, CDR1 is SGHRS, CDR2 YFSETQ. V was cut by 2 bases and J by 1 base, with 13 bases left in between. The CDR3 consists of 15 residues. The CDR3, as DNA: TGCGCCAGCAGCTTAGCCGGGACTGGATCCTACGAGCAGTACTTC. Protein sequence: CASSLAGTGSYEQYF.

The chain combines TRBV6-5 with TRBJ1-2; D unresolved. The CDR3 extends over 15 amino acids. Between the trimmed V and J ends, which lost 0 bases and 3 bases, there was a span of 11 bases. CDR1 and CDR2 (germline): MNHEY, SVGAGI. The CDR3 protein is CASSYSDGVDYGYTF. CDR3 bases: TGTGCCAGCAGTTACTCTGATGGAGTAGACTATGGCTACACCTTC.

J is TRBJ1-4 and V is TRBV7-9; possibly TRBD1 for D (6 bases). CDR3 length equals 15 residues. The germline V and J ends were trimmed by 4 bases and 5 bases, with 14 bases remaining between them. In germline, CDR1 is SEHNR, CDR2 FQNEAQ (reference sequence). CDR3 amino acids: CASSSRTEPNEKLFF. Here the CDR3 DNA reads TGTGCCAGCAGCTCCCGGACAGAGCCGAATGAAAAACTGTTTTTT.

V gene TRBV28 combines with J gene TRBJ1-1; D remains unclear. CDR1 MDHEN and CDR2 SYDVKM come from the germline V gene. This CDR3 comprises 17 residues. V lost 5 bases, J lost 1 base, and 20 bases lay in between. The CDR3 bases are TGTGCCAGCAGTCCGCAGACATTCACGTTAGGGAACACTGAAGCTTTCTTT. It specifies CASSPQTFTLGNTEAFF.

This chain connects TRBV5-8 to TRBJ2-2; possible D gene TRBD2, 6 bases. Per germline, CDR1 SGHTS and CDR2 YDEGEE. The CDR3 has 15 amino acids. V lost 4 bases and J lost 5, with 15 bases in between. CDR3 bases: TGTGCCAGCAGCCCCGCCCGGGGGTGGACCGGGGAGCTGTTTTTT. It encodes CASSPARGWTGELFF.

The rearrangement joins TRBV2 to TRBJ1-5; 7 nucleotides match TRBD1. This CDR3 contains 13 residues. V lost 6 bases to trimming and J lost 4 bases; unmatched junction nucleotides: 3. Germline CDR1 is SNHLY and CDR2 is FYNNEI. DNA for the CDR3: TGTGCCAGCAGGGGACAGATAAATCAGCCCCAGCATTTT. Amino acid sequence: CASRGQINQPQHF. Looking up the rest from reference TRBV2 and TRBJ1-5 gives the full variable domain: EPEVTQTPSHQVTQMGQEVILRCVPISNHLYFYWYRQILGQKVEFLVSFYNNEISEKSEIFDDQFSVERPDGSNFTLKIRSTKLEDSAMYFCASRGQINQPQHFGDGTRLSIL.

V gene TRBV6-5 combines with J gene TRBJ2-7, with 8 bases fitting TRBD1. The CDR3 is made up of 14 amino acids. With V trimmed by 6 bases and J by 4 bases, 8 bases remained unmatched. Per the germline V gene, CDR1 is MNHEY and CDR2 is SVGAGI. The CDR3 loop reads CASSQDRVRYEQYF. CDR3 bases: TGTGCCAGCAGCCAGGACAGGGTTCGGTACGAGCAGTACTTC.

The V gene is TRBV3-1 (or the pseudogene TRBV3-2), the J gene TRBJ1-2; 8 positions agree with TRBD1. With V trimmed by 3 bases and J by 2 bases, 5 bases remained unmatched. In germline, CDR1 is LGHDT, CDR2 YNNKEL (reference sequence). The CDR3 runs to 15 residues. CDR3 nucleotides: TGTGCCAGCAGCCATCGGACAGGGTCAAACTATGGCTACACCTTC. As protein: CASSHRTGSNYGYTF.

This rearrangement joins TRBV29-1 to TRBJ2-7, with TRBD1 matching 11 bases. The trim removed 4 bases at V and 3 bases at J, leaving 5 bases unmatched. The CDR3 covers 14 residues. In germline, CDR1 is SQVTM, CDR2 ANQGSEA. In DNA, the CDR3 is TGCAGCGTTGGACCCGGGACAGGGGGCTACGAGCAGTACTTC. It translates to CSVGPGTGGYEQYF.